The clone carrying this T cell receptor (beta chain) appeared a few times. Its target is not known. This specimen comes from a study of regulatory T cells in long-lasting Graves disease. Whole-study results and caveats: Whereas new patients shared about a thousand public clonotypes, persistent patients shared more, at approximately 2,700.

Time point meaning: newly diagnosed GD, antithyroid drugs for less than 3 months. From PBMCs, RNA was extracted and then used to make the TCR library. Both iRepertoire HTBI primers and Arm-PCR of CDR3 regions were used to build the TCR beta libraries. A single record per CDR3 protein comes from TCRdb applying MiXCR to the multiplex PCR reads. The data contain about 620,000 distinct CDR3 sequences, about 16% of them singletons. The sample also formed part of further work on T cells in Graves' hyperthyroidism and ophthalmopathy. As that study records: First-round RT-PCR targeting the TCR CDR3 was performed with the HTBI primer set.

The origin of this receptor is a woman aged 25 to 39 with Graves disease. Here the sequenced sample was peripheral blood mononuclear cells (PBMCs), taken at new diagnosis, from a patient treated with antithyroid drugs.

CDR3 residues: CASSSTSWGYNEQFF. CDR3 bases: TGTGCCAGCAGCTCGACTAGTTGGGGCTACAATGAGCAGTTCTTC. This rearrangement joins TRBV7-3 to TRBJ2-1; D is possibly TRBD2 (6 bases). There are 15 residues in the CDR3. Trimming left V 4 bases short and J 3 bases short, with 13 bases between. Looked up from germline, CDR1 is SGHTA and CDR2 is FQGTGA. Full variable domain (remainder filled in from reference TRBV7-3 and TRBJ2-1): GAGVSQTPSNKVTEKGKYVELRCDPISGHTALYWYRQSLGQGPEFLIYFQGTGAADDSGLPNDRFFAVRPEGSVSTLKIQRTERGDSAVYLCASSSTSWGYNEQFFGPGTRLTVL.